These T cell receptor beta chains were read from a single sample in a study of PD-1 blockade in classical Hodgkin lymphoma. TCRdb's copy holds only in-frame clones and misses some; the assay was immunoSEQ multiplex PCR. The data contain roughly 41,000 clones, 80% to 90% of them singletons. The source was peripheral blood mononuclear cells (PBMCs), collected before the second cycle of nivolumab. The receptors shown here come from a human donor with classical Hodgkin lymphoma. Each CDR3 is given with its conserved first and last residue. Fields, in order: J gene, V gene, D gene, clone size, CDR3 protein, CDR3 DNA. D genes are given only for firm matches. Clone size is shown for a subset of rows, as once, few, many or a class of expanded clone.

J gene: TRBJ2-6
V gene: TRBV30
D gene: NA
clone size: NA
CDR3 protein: CAHSRSGANVLTF
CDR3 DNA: TGTGCCCATTCACGCTCTGGGGCCAACGTCCTGACTTTC

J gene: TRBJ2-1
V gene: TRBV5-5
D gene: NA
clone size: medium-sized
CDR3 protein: CASSREGGANNEQFF
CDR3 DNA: TGTGCCAGCAGCCGAGAGGGTGGGGCAAACAATGAGCAGTTCTTC

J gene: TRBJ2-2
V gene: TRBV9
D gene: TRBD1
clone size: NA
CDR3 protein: CASSVRTGNTGELFF
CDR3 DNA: TGTGCCAGCAGCGTCAGGACAGGTAACACCGGGGAGCTGTTTTTT

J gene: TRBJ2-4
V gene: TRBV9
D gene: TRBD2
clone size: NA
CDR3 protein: CASSNLAGEYDIQYF
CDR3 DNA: TGTGCCAGCAGCAACTTAGCGGGAGAATACGACATTCAGTACTTC

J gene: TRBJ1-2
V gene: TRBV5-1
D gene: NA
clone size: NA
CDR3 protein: CASSLEQARYGYTF
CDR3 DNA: TGCGCCAGCAGCTTGGAGCAGGCCCGCTATGGCTACACCTTC

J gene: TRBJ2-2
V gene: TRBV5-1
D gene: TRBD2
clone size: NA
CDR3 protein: CASSPPSGLDTGELFF
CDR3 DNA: TGCGCCAGCAGCCCACCTAGCGGGTTAGACACCGGGGAGCTGTTTTTT

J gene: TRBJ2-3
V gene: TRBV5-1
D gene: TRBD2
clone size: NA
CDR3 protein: CASSLGTSGTDTQYF
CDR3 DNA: TGCGCCAGCAGCTTGGGGACTAGCGGCACAGATACGCAGTATTTT

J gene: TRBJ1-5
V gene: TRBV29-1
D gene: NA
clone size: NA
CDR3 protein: CSVQFTRGLGQPQHF
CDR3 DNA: TGCAGCGTTCAATTTACAAGGGGCTTGGGTCAGCCCCAGCATTTT

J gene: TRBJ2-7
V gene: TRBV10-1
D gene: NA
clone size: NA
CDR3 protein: CASSESQAPYEQYF
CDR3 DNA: TGCGCCAGCAGTGAGTCCCAGGCCCCCTACGAGCAGTACTTC

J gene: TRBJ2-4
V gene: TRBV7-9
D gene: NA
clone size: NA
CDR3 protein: CASSLSLAKNIQYF
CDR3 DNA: TGTGCCAGCAGCTTATCCTTAGCCAAAAACATTCAGTACTTC

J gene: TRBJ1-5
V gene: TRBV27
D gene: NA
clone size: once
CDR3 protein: CASSLDGNQPQHF
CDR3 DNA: TGTGCCAGCAGCCTGGACGGCAATCAGCCCCAGCATTTT

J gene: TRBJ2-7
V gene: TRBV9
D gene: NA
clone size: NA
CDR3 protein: CASSPKGTYEQYF
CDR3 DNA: TGTGCCAGCAGCCCCAAGGGAACCTACGAGCAGTACTTC

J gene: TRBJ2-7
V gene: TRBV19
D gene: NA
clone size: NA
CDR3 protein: CASSAPGVGIYEQYF
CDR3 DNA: TGTGCCAGTAGTGCTCCGGGGGTCGGAATTTACGAGCAGTACTTC

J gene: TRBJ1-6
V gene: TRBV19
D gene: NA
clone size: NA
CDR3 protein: CASKDRGNSPLHF
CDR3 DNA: TGTGCCAGTAAGGATAGGGGGAACTCACCCCTCCACTTT

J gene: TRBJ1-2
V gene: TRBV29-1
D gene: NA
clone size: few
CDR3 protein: CSDWATDGYTF
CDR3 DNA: TGCAGCGATTGGGCGACAGATGGCTACACCTTC

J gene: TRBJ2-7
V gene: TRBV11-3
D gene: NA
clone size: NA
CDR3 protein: CASSSMGGAQASYEQYF
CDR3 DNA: TGTGCCAGCAGCTCGATGGGTGGGGCACAGGCCTCCTACGAGCAGTACTTC

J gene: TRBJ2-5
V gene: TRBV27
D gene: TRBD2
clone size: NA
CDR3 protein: CASSLAGALETQYF
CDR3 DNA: TGTGCCAGCAGTTTAGCGGGAGCACTGGAGACCCAGTACTTC